A selection of T cell receptor beta chains follows, all from one sample in a study of T cells in Graves' hyperthyroidism and ophthalmopathy. Via MiXCR, TCRdb re-called the multiplex PCR reads, giving one row per CDR3 protein. The sample has about 570,000 distinct CDR3 sequences; approximately 44% are singletons. Sequenced material: peripheral blood or thyroid tissue (not recorded which). The receptors originated from an adult woman with Graves' disease, either hyperthyroidism or ophthalmopathy (not recorded which). Each CDR3 is given with its conserved first and last residue. A D gene is named only where the DNA matches it firmly. Some rows mark clone size as missing; the rest say once, few, many or name a class of expanded clone.

TRBJ2-7 | few | TRBV27 | . | TGTGCCAGCAAGGTTACCCAGGGGAGCTCCTACGAGCAGTACTTC | CASKVTQGSSYEQYF
TRBJ1-3 | many | TRBV7-8 | . | TGTGCCAGCAGCTTAGGATTGCAGCTGACTGGAAACACCATATATTTT | CASSLGLQLTGNTIYF
TRBJ2-7 | few | TRBV7-9 | . | TGTGCCAGCAGCTTAATCCCCCAAGGCCCCTCCTACGAGCAGTACTTC | CASSLIPQGPSYEQYF
TRBJ2-7 | . | TRBV15 | . | TGTGCCACCAGAGGGATCCCCTCCTACAATGAGCAGTACTTC | CATRGIPSYNEQYF
TRBJ2-1 | few | TRBV2 | TRBD2 | TGTGCCAGCAGGAAAGTAACTAGCGGGGGGTCCGATGAGCAGTTCTTC | CASRKVTSGGSDEQFF
TRBJ2-5 | . | TRBV25-1 | TRBD2 | TGTGCCAGCAGTCTAGATCTAGCGGGAGAAGAGACCCAGTACTTC | CASSLDLAGEETQYF
TRBJ1-2 | . | TRBV7-2 | . | TGTGCCAGCTTTGAAGGGGATGGCTACACCTTC | CASFEGDGYTF
TRBJ2-5 | . | TRBV2 | TRBD2 | TGTGCCAGCAAGGTAGGGGCGGGAGAAGAGACCCAGTACTTC | CASKVGAGEETQYF
TRBJ2-7 | . | TRBV7-9 | . | TGTGCCAGCAGCTTCGAGGGAGTGGGCGAGCAGTACTTC | CASSFEGVGEQYF
TRBJ2-1 | . | TRBV5-1 | . | TGCGCCAGCAGCTTGGGGGGCGGAGACTACAATGAGCAGTTCTTC | CASSLGGGDYNEQFF
TRBJ2-2 | many | TRBV10-3 | . | TGTGCCGCGAACCAAGACAGATCGAACACCGGGGAGCTGTTTTTT | CAANQDRSNTGELFF
TRBJ2-5 | . | TRBV12-3/TRBV12-4 | . | TGTGCCAGCAGTTTAGCAGGTACCCCAGAGACCCAGTACTTC | CASSLAGTPETQYF
TRBJ2-2 | many | TRBV2 | . | TGTGCCAGCAGTGAACGGGTCCTGGCAGGGGAGCTGTTTTTT | CASSERVLAGELFF
TRBJ2-7 | . | TRBV18 | TRBD2 | TGTGCCAGCTCACCAAGGGGACTAGCGGGAGGGCCCCACGAGCAGTACTTC | CASSPRGLAGGPHEQYF
TRBJ1-5 | . | TRBV20-1 | . | TGCAGTGCTAGAGACTACATTGCCACAAATCAGCCCCAGCATTTT | CSARDYIATNQPQHF
TRBJ2-7 | . | TRBV7-9 | . | TGTGCCAGCAGCCACAGGACGGGGGACGAGCAGTACTTC | CASSHRTGDEQYF
TRBJ1-2 | . | TRBV25-1 | . | TGTGCCTGCAGTGAGGCCAGCCGACTGTATGGCTACACCTTC | CACSEASRLYGYTF
TRBJ2-2 | . | TRBV29-1 | TRBD2 | TGCAGCATGAGACTCGGGACTAGCGGGAGCACCGGGGAGCTGTTTTTT | CSMRLGTSGSTGELFF
TRBJ2-7 | . | TRBV27 | . | TGTGCCAGCAGTTTCTTCGCTAGTAATAGCGAGCAGTACTTC | CASSFFASNSEQYF
TRBJ2-2 | once | TRBV28 | . | TGTGCCAGCACCCTCTTTGGGACTTCGAACACCGGGGAGCTGTTTTTT | CASTLFGTSNTGELFF
TRBJ2-7 | . | TRBV28 | TRBD2 | TGTGCCAGCAGTTTTTCTACTAGCGGGAGCCGTTTGTACGAGCAGTACTTC | CASSFSTSGSRLYEQYF
TRBJ2-7 | . | TRBV28 | TRBD2 | TGTGCCAGCAGCCTAGGGGACTACAACTACGAGCAGTACTTC | CASSLGDYNYEQYF
TRBJ2-7 | . | TRBV20-1 | TRBD1 | TGCAGTGCTAGAGGGGACAGGGGGCTCTACGAGCAGTACTTC | CSARGDRGLYEQYF
TRBJ2-7 | many | TRBV6-1 | . | TGTGCCAGCATGTGGCAGCCTCGCTACGAGCAGTACTTC | CASMWQPRYEQYF
TRBJ1-6 | . | TRBV7-3 | . | TGTGCCAGCAGCACCGAACAGGTTCTAAATTCACCCCTCCACTTT | CASSTEQVLNSPLHF
TRBJ1-2 | . | TRBV10-3 | TRBD1 | TGTGCCATCACCCTTACACAGGGGGACTATGGCTACACCTTC | CAITLTQGDYGYTF
TRBJ2-7 | . | TRBV11-2 | TRBD1 | TGTGCCAGCAGCTTAGGAGGGGACAGGGGCAACTACGAGCAGTACTTC | CASSLGGDRGNYEQYF
TRBJ1-4 | many | TRBV15 | TRBD1 | TGTGCCACCAGCAGAGGCATACAGGGGAGGGATGAAAAACTGTTTTTT | CATSRGIQGRDEKLFF
TRBJ2-7 | many | TRBV4-2 | TRBD2 | TGTGCCAGCAGCCAAGATCCTAGCGGAGTCTACGAGCAGTACTTC | CASSQDPSGVYEQYF
TRBJ2-7 | many | TRBV7-9 | TRBD2 | TGTGCCAGCAGCTCCGCCGGGACTAGCGGATACGAGCAGTACTTC | CASSSAGTSGYEQYF
TRBJ1-6 | . | TRBV5-1 | . | TGCGCCAGCAGCTTGGCTTGGGGAGAGGGTTCACCCCTCCACTTT | CASSLAWGEGSPLHF
TRBJ2-7 | . | TRBV20-1 | . | TGCAGTGCTAGAGTGGGGGACTACGAGCAGTACTTC | CSARVGDYEQYF
TRBJ1-1 | . | TRBV24-1 | . | TGTGCCACCAGTGATGCCGAGGGGCAGGGTATGGGTGAAGCTTTCTTT | CATSDAEGQGMGEAFF
TRBJ1-6 | many | TRBV9 | . | TGTGCCAGCAGCGCGGGAGGGTTCAAATCACCCCTCCACTTT | CASSAGGFKSPLHF
TRBJ1-1 | . | TRBV6-6 | . | TGTGCCAGCAGTCGCAACAGGGAGGCGCTGAAGAACACTGAAGCTTTCTTT | CASSRNREALKNTEAFF
TRBJ2-7 | . | TRBV11-1 | TRBD2 | TGTGCCAGCAGCCGGACTAGCGGGAAGCTGTACGAGCAGTACTTC | CASSRTSGKLYEQYF
TRBJ2-2 | many | TRBV9 | . | TGTGCCAGCAGCACTAGCAGGAACACCGGGGAGCTGTTTTTT | CASSTSRNTGELFF
TRBJ1-1 | . | TRBV29-1 | . | TGCAGCGGCCATGACAGGACGAACACTGAAGCTTTCTTT | CSGHDRTNTEAFF
TRBJ1-2 | few | TRBV5-1 | . | TGCGCCAGCAGCCGGGGGCAGACTAACTATGGCTACACCTTC | CASSRGQTNYGYTF
TRBJ1-3 | . | TRBV7-9 | . | TGTGCCAGCAGCTTGTACACGGACTATGGCAACACCATATATTTT | CASSLYTDYGNTIYF
TRBJ1-1 | . | TRBV28 | . | TGTGCCAGCAGTTTATCGAGGTGGACTGAAGCTTTCTTT | CASSLSRWTEAFF
TRBJ1-5 | many | TRBV2 | . | TGTGCCAGCAGTGACAAACATAGCAATCAGCCCCAGCATTTT | CASSDKHSNQPQHF
TRBJ1-2 | . | TRBV20-1 | . | TGCAGTGCTACGTACAGGGAGCGGGGCACCTTC | CSATYRERGTF
TRBJ1-2 | . | TRBV2 | TRBD1 | TGTGCCAGCAGTGTGGACAGGGTTAACTATGGCTACACCTTC | CASSVDRVNYGYTF
TRBJ2-6 | . | TRBV9 | . | TGTGCCAGCAGCGTACAACGGGGGCCTGGGGCCAACGTCCTGACTTTC | CASSVQRGPGANVLTF
TRBJ2-7 | . | TRBV10-2 | TRBD2 | TGCGCCAGCAGTGAAGCGGGAGATTCGTTCGACGAGCAGTACTTC | CASSEAGDSFDEQYF
TRBJ2-7 | . | TRBV5-1 | . | TGCGCCAGCAGCAGGGGACATGGGGACTACGAGCAGTACTTC | CASSRGHGDYEQYF
TRBJ1-1 | . | TRBV29-1 | . | TGCAGCGTTGTGGGGGGAAAAGGGGAGGGTGAAGCTTTCTTT | CSVVGGKGEGEAFF
TRBJ2-5 | . | TRBV5-1 | . | TGCGCCAGCTTGAGGGGGAAGAATCAGCCCCAGTACTTC | CASLRGKNQPQYF
TRBJ1-1 | many | TRBV6-5 | . | TGTGCCAGCAAGAGGGAGAACCTCCCCTACACTGAAGCTTTCTTT | CASKRENLPYTEAFF
TRBJ2-5 | . | TRBV6-4 | . | TGTGCCAGTGAACAGGGCGGCGAGACCCAGTACTTC | CASEQGGETQYF
TRBJ1-2 | many | TRBV12-5 | . | TGTGCTAGTGGTTCTTCCCTGGGAACTTACTATGGCTACACCTTC | CASGSSLGTYYGYTF
TRBJ2-2 | . | TRBV20-1 | . | TGCAGTGCTTGGTCCGGGACTCATGACACCGGGGAGCTGTTTTTT | CSAWSGTHDTGELFF
TRBJ2-5 | . | TRBV10-3 | TRBD2 | TGTGCCACCCTGGACCCTAGCGGGAAAGAGACCCAGTACTTC | CATLDPSGKETQYF
TRBJ2-7 | many | TRBV4-1 | TRBD2 | TGCGCCAGCAGCCAAACCACTAGCGTTGCCTACGAGCAGTACTTC | CASSQTTSVAYEQYF
TRBJ2-1 | . | TRBV15 | TRBD2 | TGTGCCACCAGCAGACGAGTAGCGGGAGGGCGTGATGAGCAGTTCTTC | CATSRRVAGGRDEQFF
TRBJ1-2 | . | TRBV7-9 | . | TGTGCCAGCAGCACCCGGGCTCTGGCTAACTATGGCTACACCTTC | CASSTRALANYGYTF